This T cell receptor (beta chain) was profiled in a study of cytomegalovirus exposure and HLA in healthy donors. Study-level results: Analysis was performed later, and it showed HLA-associated TCR beta chains to be more clonally expanded than equally common others. An analysis done earlier found most TCR beta V segments productive about 87% or about 30% of the time.

Concerning this clone: As yet, its antigen is unknown. This same CDR3 is encoded by further DNA sequences in the sample.

The PCR contained 60 Vbeta and 13 Jbeta primers. TCRdb keeps only in-frame clones here, not all; method: immunoSEQ multiplex PCR. The sample holds under 150,000 clones; 80% to 90% are singletons and the top ten take less than 6.5%. Germline values: CDR1 SGHAT, CDR2 FQNNGV. The V end was cut by 6 bases, the J end by 1 base, with 9 bases between. The CDR3 extends over 13 amino acids. Sequencing was performed on PBMCs. The chain has TRBV11-2 and TRBJ1-1; no firm D call. The TCR originated in a woman aged 40 to 55 in good health and CMV-seropositive. In DNA, the CDR3 is TGTGCCAGCAGTCTGACGGGGAACACTGAAGCTTTCTTT. It is translated as CASSLTGNTEAFF.